The 17 T cell receptor beta chains below all came from one sample that was sequenced in a study of T cells in women clearing cervical HPV infection. Profiled with immunoSEQ multiplex PCR; TCRdb holds only in-frame clones, not every one. In total, the table holds under 50,000 clones. The source material was blood buffy coat. The receptors were gathered from a woman between 18 and 70 years old with a cervical HPV16 infection that either progressed to CIN3+ or cleared (not recorded which).

As regards this clone: The DNA ends 3 residues before the CDR3 does, and the rest of the CDR3 is filled in from the germline J gene. The chain employs TRBV18 and TRBJ1-2; 8 nucleotides agree with TRBD1. The germline V gene has CDR1 KGHSH and CDR2 LQKENI. The CDR3 consists of 14 residues. This chain's CDR3 is CASSPGGLREDYTF. The covered CDR3 bases are TGTGCCAGCTCTCCAGGGGGCCTTAGGGAGGAC.

CDR3 bases read: TGTGCCAGCAGCAAACAGGGGGCCTCTGGAAACACC. This codes for CASSKQGASGNT. The full CDR3 protein is CASSKQGASGNTIYF. The rearrangement uses TRBV7-9 and TRBJ1-3; 9 bases match TRBD1. From the germline J gene comes the end of the CDR3, since the read stops 3 residues before it. This CDR3 contains 15 residues. Germline assignment: CDR1 SEHNR and CDR2 FQNEAQ (reference sequence). The ends lost 5 bases at V and 0 bases at J; junction bases unmatched: 2.

For this clone: With the read ending 3 residues before the CDR3 end, the germline J gene is used to fill in that end. The chain couples TRBV5-1 to TRBJ1-4, with D perhaps matching TRBD1 (5 bases). There are 15 residues in the CDR3. Trimming cost V 5 bases and J 1 base, with 12 bases left between them. CDR1 and CDR2 (germline): SGHRS, YFSETQ. This CDR3 reads CASSLRARTNEKLFF. The sequenced part of the CDR3 DNA is TGCGCCAGCAGTCTCAGGGCCCGAACTAATGAAAAA.

As for this clone: The DNA ends 3 residues before the CDR3 does, and the rest of the CDR3 is filled in from the germline J gene. The gene calls are TRBV20-1 and TRBJ2-3; tentative D call: TRBD2 (6 bases). Germline loops: CDR1 DFQATT, CDR2 SNEGSKA (reference sequence). This CDR3 has 13 residues. V was clipped by 3 bases and J by 3 bases, with 10 bases between them. Partial CDR3 DNA: TGCAGTGCTAGTCCCGGGACTACAGATACG. Protein sequence: CSASPGTTDT. The whole CDR3 protein reads CSASPGTTDTQYF.

On this clone itself: The read gets to within 3 residues of the CDR3 end, and the germline J gene fills in the rest. The chain has TRBV5-6 and TRBJ2-3; 8 nucleotides align to TRBD2. The trim removed 0 bases at V and 2 bases at J, leaving 2 bases unmatched. The CDR3 spans 15 residues. CDR1 and CDR2 from the germline V gene are SGHDT and YYEEEE. This CDR3 is CASSLAGGPTDTQYF. The covered CDR3 bases are TGTGCCAGCAGCTTGGCGGGGGGGCCCACAGATACG.

As concerns this clone: The read terminates 3 residues ahead of where the CDR3 ends, so the germline J gene completes it. The genes are TRBV28 and TRBJ2-7; 9 bases are a match to TRBD1. In germline, CDR1 is MDHEN, CDR2 SYDVKM. This CDR3 has 14 residues. Trimming cost V 6 bases and J 1 base; bases outside gene matches: 4. The DNA read from the CDR3 is TGTGCCAGCAGCACCGGGACAGGGTCCTACGAG. Translating it yields CASSTGTGSYE. The complete CDR3 sequence is CASSTGTGSYEQYF.

Details on this clone: The read ends 3 residues before the CDR3 terminus; that terminus is restored from the germline J gene. V gene TRBV10-3 combines with J gene TRBJ1-4, with 8 bases matching TRBD1. The CDR3 has 15 amino acids. V shed 3 bases, J shed 7 bases, and the junction held 7 bases outside the gene matches. The germline gives CDR1 ENHRY, CDR2 SYGVKD. The CDR3 reads CAISDYQGAREKLFF. CDR3 DNA, as far as it was read: TGTGCCATCAGTGATTACCAGGGGGCGCGTGAAAAA.

About this clone: The read gets to within 3 residues of the CDR3 end, and the germline J gene fills in the rest. The V and J genes are TRBV2 and TRBJ2-6; possible D gene TRBD2, 6 bases. CDR1 and CDR2 (germline): SNHLY, FYNNEI. The CDR3 has 17 amino acids. Trimming took off 3 bases at V and 1 base at J, with 13 bases between the two ends. This CDR3 is CASSDPGLGSGANVLTF. The covered CDR3 bases are TGTGCCAGCAGTGATCCGGGACTCGGATCTGGGGCCAACGTC.

As regards this clone: Sequencing ends 3 residues short of the CDR3 end; the germline J gene provides the rest. The chain has TRBV12-3 or TRBV12-4 and TRBJ2-3, with D possibly being TRBD2 (6 bases). V shed 6 bases and J shed 0 bases, with 16 bases lying between them. The CDR3 totals 16 residues. The CDR3 reads CASSPQRAVSTDTQYF. CDR3 DNA, as far as it was read: TGTGCCAGCAGCCCCCAGCGGGCGGTTAGCACAGATACG.

As concerns this clone: The read ends 3 residues early relative to the CDR3; the germline J gene fills the gap. The chain recombines TRBV2 with TRBJ2-1, with a weak D call TRBD2 (7 bases). V gave up 8 bases and J gave up 9 bases, with 23 bases separating them. The CDR3 is 15 amino acids. The germline V gene has CDR1 SNHLY and CDR2 FYNNEI. The chain's CDR3 is CASVREGGGPGEQFF. The DNA read from the CDR3 is TGTGCCAGCGTTAGGGAAGGGGGGGGGCCAGGTGAG. Together with reference TRBV2 and TRBJ2-1, the CDR3 gives the full variable domain: EPEVTQTPSHQVTQMGQEVILRCVPISNHLYFYWYRQILGQKVEFLVSFYNNEISEKSEIFDDQFSVERPDGSNFTLKIRSTKLEDSAMYFCASVREGGGPGEQFFGPGTRLTVL.

The chain's CDR3 is CASSLGISQETQYF. The sequenced CDR3 bases are TGTGCCAGCTCCCTCGGCATTTCGCAGGAGACG. This chain links TRBV18 with TRBJ2-3; D gene uncertain. Read data end 3 residues before the CDR3 end; the end is taken from the germline J gene. This CDR3 spans 14 amino acids. Germline-derived CDR1 and CDR2 are KGHSH and LQKENI.

A word on this clone: The read ends 3 residues early relative to the CDR3; the germline J gene fills the gap. V is TRBV2 and J is TRBJ2-5; 14 bases map to TRBD2. CDR1 and CDR2 from the germline V gene are SNHLY and FYNNEI. The ends lost 1 base at V and 5 bases at J; junction bases unmatched: 6. This CDR3 is built from 17 residues. This CDR3 is CASSEGLAGGLAETQYF. Partial CDR3 DNA: TGTGCCAGCAGTGAAGGACTAGCGGGGGGGCTTGCGGAGACC.

With respect to this clone: At one end, the junction sequence differs from germline, possibly due to a read error. The CDR3 extends 3 residues past the end of the read, so its final part is completed from the germline J gene. The rearrangement links TRBV4-2 to TRBJ2-2, with TRBD1 matching over 8 bases. This CDR3 region has 16 residues. Per germline, CDR1 LGHNA and CDR2 YNFKEQ. CDR3 region: CASSQDSGGAYGELFF. The part of the CDR3 DNA that was read is TGCGCCAGCAGCCAAGACTCAGGGGGCGCATACGGGGAG.

For this clone: The read comes to an end 3 residues before the CDR3 does, leaving the germline J gene to fill in the end. The chain combines TRBV7-2 with TRBJ2-3; D is ambiguous. Germline CDR1 SGHTA, CDR2 FQGNSA. The CDR3 is 13 amino acids. V was trimmed by 4 bases and J by 2 bases, leaving 7 bases between them. The CDR3 DNA, read in part, is TGTGCCAGCAGCTCCACTTACACAGATACG. Protein sequence: CASSSTYTDT. The full-length CDR3 reads as CASSSTYTDTQYF.

Concerning this clone: Sequencing ends 3 residues short of the CDR3 end; the germline J gene provides the rest. The chain is built from TRBV6-1 and TRBJ1-3, with D perhaps TRBD1 (6 bases). From germline, CDR1 is MNHNS and CDR2 SASEGT. Deletions cut 4 bases from V and 5 bases from J, with 12 bases between. The CDR3 length is 14 residues. CDR3 sequence: CASSADSRRNTIYF. The sequenced part of the CDR3 DNA is TGTGCCAGCAGTGCGGACAGTCGCCGAAACACC.

Turning to this clone: The observed sequence ends 3 residues before the CDR3 terminus, with the missing tail filled in from the germline J gene. V is TRBV6-1 and J is TRBJ2-7, with D uncertain. CDR1 is MNHNS and CDR2 is SASEGT in the germline V gene. V was shortened by 2 bases and J by 3 bases, with 20 bases between the two germline ends. This CDR3 is built from 17 residues. The CDR3 sequence: CASSEIGFEAGNYEQYF. The part of the CDR3 DNA that was read is TGTGCCAGCAGTGAAATAGGGTTTGAGGCAGGAAACTACGAG.

Comment on this clone: The read gets to within 3 residues of the CDR3 end, and the germline J gene fills in the rest. The rearrangement links TRBV27 to TRBJ1-2, with 10 bases lining up with TRBD1. The germline V gene has CDR1 MNHEY and CDR2 SMNVEV (reference sequence). The CDR3 has 14 residues. The V segment lost 5 bases and the J segment 5 bases; nucleotides outside the gene matches: 5. CDR3 residues: CASSPDRGQYGYTF. Partial CDR3 DNA: TGTGCCAGCAGTCCCGACAGGGGGCAATATGGC.